One sample yielded the 26 T cell receptor beta chains listed below, sequenced in a study of cytomegalovirus exposure and HLA in healthy donors. TCRdb keeps only in-frame clones here, not all; method: immunoSEQ multiplex PCR. Found here are some 250,000 clones, 90% of them singletons; the top ten hold approximately 3.1%. The sequencing input was PBMCs. The receptors come from a woman aged 25 to 39 in good health and CMV-seronegative.

The chain carries TRBV2 and TRBJ2-7; the match to TRBD1 covers 7 bases. The CDR3 sequence is 14 residues long. CDR1 SNHLY and CDR2 FYNNEI come from the germline V gene. V was pared by 7 bases and J by 0 bases, with 6 bases of the junction left unmatched. CDR3 sequence reads: CASMRGLSSYEQYF. As DNA, the CDR3 is TGTGCCAGCATGAGGGGGCTCTCCTCCTACGAGCAGTACTTC.

This rearrangement joins TRBV27 to TRBJ2-3; D ambiguous. Trimming took off 3 bases at V and 0 bases at J, with 13 bases between the two ends. The CDR3 is 16 residues long. Germline CDR1 MNHEY, CDR2 SMNVEV (reference sequence). Here the CDR3 reads CASSLQQKTSTDTQYF. The CDR3, as DNA: TGTGCCAGCAGTTTGCAGCAAAAGACTAGCACAGATACGCAGTATTTT.

V usage is TRBV4-2 and J usage is TRBJ1-3; D perhaps matches TRBD1 (5 bases). The ends were cut back, 0 bases at V and 4 bases at J, with 10 bases in the middle. Per the germline V gene, CDR1 is LGHNA and CDR2 is YNFKEQ. CDR3 length equals 15 residues. For the CDR3, the DNA is TGTGCCAGCAGCCAAGATGGGACTTCGGGAAACACCATATATTTT. Its protein product is CASSQDGTSGNTIYF.

The genes are TRBV6-5 and TRBJ2-5, with 9 bases aligning to TRBD2. J was trimmed by 1 base and V by 2 bases; bases with no gene match: 2. The CDR3 has 15 residues. Germline V gene sequence: CDR1 MNHEY, CDR2 SVGAGI. The CDR3 loop reads CASSYLAGPQETQYF. As DNA, the CDR3 is TGTGCCAGCAGTTACCTAGCGGGACCCCAAGAGACCCAGTACTTC.

This clone was seen a few times. The chain has TRBV5-8 and TRBJ1-1; 10 bases match TRBD1. The V gene end was trimmed by 5 bases and the J gene end by 4 bases; junction bases not matched to a gene: 2. Germline V gene sequence: CDR1 SGHTS, CDR2 YDEGEE. The CDR3 is 13 residues long. CDR3 region: CASRRDRGTEAFF. DNA for the CDR3: TGTGCCAGCAGACGGGACAGGGGCACTGAAGCTTTCTTT.

This clone was seen more than once but under ten times. This chain joins TRBV5-1 and TRBJ1-4; 8 bases agree with TRBD1. This CDR3 comprises 14 residues. Trimming took 2 bases from V and 11 from J; bases not matched to a gene: 8. CDR1 and CDR2 (germline): SGHRS, YFSETQ. CDR3 loop: CASSFTDRARKLFF. Written as DNA, the CDR3 is TGCGCCAGCAGCTTCACGGACAGGGCGAGGAAACTGTTTTTT.

V gene TRBV10-3 combines with J gene TRBJ2-7; D gene unclear. The CDR3 is made up of 15 amino acids. Deletions cut 3 bases from V and 7 bases from J, with 19 bases between. CDR1 and CDR2 from the germline V gene are ENHRY and SYGVKD. CDR3 nucleotides: TGTGCCATCAGTGAAGAAAGGCAAAGGGCCCGGGAGCAGTACTTC. It translates to CAISEERQRAREQYF.

This chain connects TRBV29-1 to TRBJ2-7, with TRBD2 identical over 7 bases. V trimming: 0 bases; J trimming: 3 bases; junction bases outside the gene matches: 8. Germline-derived CDR1 and CDR2 are SQVTM and ANQGSEA. This CDR3 contains 15 residues. As DNA, the CDR3 is TGCAGCGTTGAAGACGCGGGAGAGAGGGACTACGAGCAGTACTTC. Its protein product is CSVEDAGERDYEQYF.

The rearrangement links TRBV5-1 to TRBJ2-7, with TRBD1 matching over 8 bases. CDR3 size: 15 residues. Trimming removed 3 bases from V and 9 bases from J; junction bases left unmatched: 14. CDR1 and CDR2 (germline): SGHRS, YFSETQ. This CDR3 is CASSYRDRLSARQYF. Written as DNA, the CDR3 is TGCGCCAGCAGCTACCGGGACAGGTTAAGCGCAAGGCAGTACTTC.

This chain uses TRBV27 with TRBJ2-1; TRBD2 matches at 10 bases. CDR1 and CDR2 from the germline V gene are MNHEY and SMNVEV (reference sequence). Trimming took 3 bases from V and 4 from J; bases not matched to a gene: 12. The CDR3 totals 18 residues. The CDR3 here is CASSFASGGGEGYNEQFF. In DNA, the CDR3 is TGTGCCAGCAGTTTCGCTAGCGGGGGCGGGGAGGGTTACAATGAGCAGTTCTTC.

The V gene is TRBV30, the J gene TRBJ2-1; D remains ambiguous. CDR1 and CDR2 (germline): GTSNPN, SVGIG (reference sequence). The CDR3 has 13 residues. V was cut by 0 bases and J by 3 bases, with 6 bases left in between. CDR3 sequence (DNA): TGTGCCTGGAGTGTTGGCGGCTACAATGAGCAGTTCTTC. Its protein is CAWSVGGYNEQFF.

The J gene is TRBJ1-4, the V gene TRBV6-6; possibly TRBD1 for D (5 bases). This CDR3 comprises 15 residues. The V end was cut by 7 bases, the J end by 10 bases, with 22 bases between. Germline loops: CDR1 MNHNY, CDR2 SVGAGI (reference sequence). CDR3 DNA sequence: TGTGCCAGCACCCCGGGTGGGGGGGATGAAGGAAAACTGTTTTTT. Its protein product is CASTPGGGDEGKLFF.

The V and J genes are TRBV4-3 and TRBJ2-7; TRBD2 might be the D (5 bases). Germline lookup yields CDR1 LGHNA and CDR2 YSLEER. The CDR3 runs 16 residues. The ends were cut back, 1 base at V and 3 bases at J, with 16 bases in the middle. The DNA for the CDR3 is TGCGCCAGCAGCCAAGGAAGGGATCTAGCCTTCTACGAGCAGTACTTC. It specifies CASSQGRDLAFYEQYF.

The chain recombines TRBV20-1 with TRBJ2-4; no clear D gene. Germline CDR1 DFQATT, CDR2 SNEGSKA (reference sequence). V lost 0 bases and J lost 13, with 10 bases in between. This CDR3 is built from 11 residues. The CDR3 is CSARDPSRQYF. The DNA for the CDR3 is TGCAGTGCTAGAGACCCCTCCCGCCAGTACTTC.

The DNA for the CDR3 is TGCAGCGTTGGGGGCTCTAGGAGCTCCTACAATGAGCAGTTCTTC. It encodes CSVGGSRSSYNEQFF. The genes are TRBV29-1 and TRBJ2-1; maybe TRBD1 (5 bases). Germline lookup yields CDR1 SQVTM and CDR2 ANQGSEA. Trimming took off 4 bases at V and 0 bases at J, with 13 bases between the two ends. This CDR3 has 15 residues.

The chain links TRBV6-4 to TRBJ2-2; 7 bases match TRBD1. Trimming cost V 3 bases and J 6 bases; bases outside gene matches: 10. The CDR3 contains 16 residues. The germline CDR1 and CDR2 sequences are MRHNA and SNTAGT. CDR3 bases: TGTGCCAGCAGTGAACAGGGGTTTTCGGTACCCGGGGAGCTGTTTTTT. Amino acids: CASSEQGFSVPGELFF.

This chain connects TRBV7-2 to TRBJ2-7; possible D gene TRBD1, 6 bases. CDR3 length: 14 amino acids. V lost 7 bases and J lost 0, with 13 bases in between. Germline V lookup: CDR1 SGHTA, CDR2 FQGNSA. The CDR3 sequence is CASTSNRVSYEQYF. CDR3 nucleotides: TGTGCCAGCACCTCTAACAGGGTCTCCTACGAGCAGTACTTC.

The chain combines TRBV2 with TRBJ2-3; perhaps TRBD1 as D (5 bases). The ends were cut back, 3 bases at V and 2 bases at J, with 12 bases in the middle. CDR3 length: 15 residues. Germline-derived CDR1 and CDR2 are SNHLY and FYNNEI. The CDR3 sequence: CASSDQGIPTDTQYF. CDR3 DNA: TGTGCCAGCAGTGACCAGGGAATACCCACAGATACGCAGTATTTT.

The J gene is TRBJ1-5, the V gene TRBV7-6, with TRBD1 matching 11 bases. This CDR3 is 18 amino acids long. V dropped 1 base and J dropped 2; count of bases not matched to a gene: 7. The V gene's germline CDR1 is SGHVS and CDR2 FNYEAQ. CDR3 region: CASSLVAGQGARNQPQHF. Here the CDR3 DNA reads TGTGCCAGCAGCTTAGTGGCTGGACAGGGGGCTCGCAATCAGCCCCAGCATTTT.

The V call is TRBV6-1, the J call TRBJ2-7; 7 nucleotides match TRBD2. V lost 4 bases, J lost 2 bases, and 23 bases stayed unmatched. The germline gives CDR1 MNHNS, CDR2 SASEGT. The CDR3 runs 20 residues. CDR3 nucleotide sequence: TGTGCCAGCAGTGGATCTGGGAGGGAATTTACGAGACTAACAGCCTACGAGCAGTACTTC. It encodes CASSGSGREFTRLTAYEQYF.

Comment on this clone: The same CDR3 is also encoded by other DNA sequences in this sample. This chain uses TRBV27 with TRBJ2-7; D is tentatively TRBD1 or TRBD2 (6 bases each). The CDR3 length is 13 residues. The ends were cut back, 6 bases at V and 6 bases at J, with 15 bases in the middle. Germline-derived CDR1 and CDR2 are MNHEY and SMNVEV (reference sequence). CDR3 sequence (DNA): TGTGCCAGCAGCCTATCTGGGGGGCGCGAGCAGTACTTC. This translates into CASSLSGGREQYF.

This clone was observed once. The V and J genes are TRBV27 and TRBJ2-5; TRBD1 might be the D (5 bases). There are 12 residues in the CDR3. The ends were cut back, 6 bases at V and 4 bases at J, with 9 bases in the middle. From germline, CDR1 is MNHEY and CDR2 SMNVEV (reference sequence). The CDR3, as DNA: TGTGCCAGCAGCCAGGGCGGAGAGACCCAGTACTTC. This sequence encodes CASSQGGETQYF.

The J gene is TRBJ2-1, the V gene TRBV7-8, with D unresolved. V lost 6 bases, J lost 6 bases, and 12 bases lay in between. Germline CDR1 reads SGHVS; CDR2 reads FQNEAQ. The CDR3 covers 13 residues. The DNA of the CDR3 is TGTGCCAGCAGTTACTCGTGGGGCAATGAGCAGTTCTTC. As protein: CASSYSWGNEQFF.

This clone was seen only once. Within the sample, other DNA sequences also encode this same CDR3. This sequence joins TRBV28 and TRBJ2-3; 9 bases agree with TRBD2. Looked up from germline, CDR1 is MDHEN and CDR2 is SYDVKM. With 6 bases clipped from V and 4 bases from J, the junction kept 5 bases outside the gene matches. CDR3 size: 14 residues. DNA for the CDR3: TGTGCCAGCAGGTTGGCGGGAGGGCCAGATACGCAGTATTTT. As protein: CASRLAGGPDTQYF.

The chain couples TRBV7-2 to TRBJ2-3; no reliable D call. V was trimmed by 5 bases and J by 6 bases, leaving 15 bases between them. The CDR3 extends over 14 amino acids. The germline gives CDR1 SGHTA, CDR2 FQGNSA. The CDR3 sequence: CASSEPSRWDTQYF. In nucleotides, the CDR3 is TGTGCCAGCAGCGAACCCAGCAGGTGGGATACGCAGTATTTT.

The J gene is TRBJ2-1, the V gene TRBV7-2; TRBD2 matches at 16 bases. Germline loops: CDR1 SGHTA, CDR2 FQGNSA. CDR3 size: 19 residues. V lost 3 bases, J lost 0 bases, and 5 bases stayed unmatched. CDR3 sequence: CASSLGGLAGGSSYNEQFF. Written as DNA, the CDR3 is TGTGCCAGCAGCTTGGGGGGACTAGCGGGAGGGAGCTCCTACAATGAGCAGTTCTTC.